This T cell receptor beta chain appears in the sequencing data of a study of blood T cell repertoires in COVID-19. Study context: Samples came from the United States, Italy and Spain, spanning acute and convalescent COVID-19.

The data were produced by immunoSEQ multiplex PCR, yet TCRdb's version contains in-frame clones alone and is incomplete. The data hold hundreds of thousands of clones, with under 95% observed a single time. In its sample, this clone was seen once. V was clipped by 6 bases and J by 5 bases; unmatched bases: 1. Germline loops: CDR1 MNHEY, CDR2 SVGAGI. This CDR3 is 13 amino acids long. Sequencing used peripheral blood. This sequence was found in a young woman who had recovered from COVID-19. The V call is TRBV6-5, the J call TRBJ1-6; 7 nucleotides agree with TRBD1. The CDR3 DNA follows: TGTGCCAGCAGGGGACAGCATAATTCACCCCTCCACTTT. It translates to CASRGQHNSPLHF.